This entry lists 18 T cell receptor beta chains sequenced from one sample in a study of early T cells in non-severe SARS-CoV-2 infection. One entry per CDR3 protein, called by TCRdb with MiXCR from the 5' RACE reads. The data hold 65,000 to 95,000 distinct CDR3 sequences, with around a tenth observed a single time. The sample comprised whole blood. All receptors derive from an adult who was a healthcare worker with PCR-confirmed SARS-CoV-2 infection or an uninfected control (not recorded which).

This clonotype has more than one count but fewer than ten. The rearrangement uses TRBV18 and TRBJ2-7; D perhaps matches TRBD2 (5 bases). The V gene's germline CDR1 is KGHSH and CDR2 LQKENI. Trimming took off 1 base at V and 2 bases at J, with 9 bases between the two ends. CDR3 length: 14 amino acids. The CDR3 nucleotides read TGTGCCAGCTCACCACAGTCGGGGACCTACGAGCAGTACTTC. Its translation: CASSPQSGTYEQYF.

This clonotype was counted at least ten times. The chain uses TRBV7-2 and TRBJ2-7, with 7 bases lining up with TRBD2. After removal of 8 bases from V and 5 bases from J, the junction contained 15 bases not matched to a gene. Germline CDR1 SGHTA, CDR2 FQGNSA. This CDR3 comprises 15 residues. CDR3: CASAPTGGWLDEQYF. As DNA, the CDR3 is TGTGCCAGCGCCCCGACGGGGGGTTGGCTCGACGAGCAGTACTTC.

This chain joins TRBV2 and TRBJ2-2, with D perhaps TRBD2 (6 bases). The V end was cut by 2 bases, the J end by 7 bases, with 11 bases between. There are 14 residues in the CDR3. CDR1 and CDR2 from the germline V gene are SNHLY and FYNNEI. The CDR3 region is CASSEIWGVGELFF. The CDR3 bases are TGTGCCAGCAGTGAAATCTGGGGGGTCGGGGAGCTGTTTTTT.

This clonotype was seen at least ten times. The chain uses TRBV12-3 or TRBV12-4 and TRBJ2-5, with D possibly being TRBD1 or TRBD2 (5 bases each). CDR3 length: 16 amino acids. V was pared by 6 bases and J by 0 bases, with 17 bases between. The CDR3 DNA sequence: TGTGCCAGCAGGGGACCCCTAGGGCGGAACCAAGAGACCCAGTACTTC. Residues: CASRGPLGRNQETQYF.

The chain links TRBV7-9 to TRBJ1-1; D call uncertain. The CDR3 spans 15 residues. Germline-derived CDR1 and CDR2 are SEHNR and FQNEAQ (reference sequence). V dropped 1 base and J dropped 6 bases, with 15 bases sitting between them. The CDR3 spells CASSLGLRSIAEAFF. The CDR3, as DNA: TGTGCCAGCAGCTTAGGTCTACGGTCGATAGCTGAAGCTTTCTTT.

This clonotype was recorded at least ten times. The chain joins TRBV9 to TRBJ2-7; TRBD2 aligns across 8 bases. Germline V gene sequence: CDR1 SGDLS, CDR2 YYNGEE. This CDR3 is built from 15 residues. The V gene end was trimmed by 3 bases and the J gene end by 5 bases; junction bases not matched to a gene: 10. CDR3: CASSASTSDVDEQYF. In nucleotides, the CDR3 is TGTGCCAGCAGCGCATCGACTAGCGATGTTGACGAGCAGTACTTC.

The chain carries TRBV29-1 and TRBJ1-4, with D tentatively TRBD1 (6 bases). In germline, CDR1 is SQVTM, CDR2 ANQGSEA. Trimming removed 7 bases at V and 4 bases at J, with 16 bases between. This CDR3 is 14 amino acids long. The CDR3 DNA follows: TGCAGCGCGACAGGACCGCTGTTTAATGAAAAACTGTTTTTT. Protein product: CSATGPLFNEKLFF.

In its sample, this clonotype was seen many times. This chain joins TRBV10-3 and TRBJ2-1; D not resolved. Germline V gene sequence: CDR1 ENHRY, CDR2 SYGVKD. This CDR3 region has 11 residues. The V end lost 3 bases, the J end lost 7 bases, and 4 bases lay between the germline ends. The chain's CDR3 is CAISDMNEQFF. CDR3 in DNA: TGTGCCATCAGTGATATGAATGAGCAGTTCTTC.

This clonotype showed up many times. V is TRBV24-1 and J is TRBJ2-7, with no clear D. The CDR3 has 16 amino acids. CDR1 and CDR2 from the germline V gene are KGHDR and SFDVKD. The V end was cut by 4 bases, the J end by 4 bases, with 19 bases between. The CDR3 protein is CATSEGGRPTYYEQYF. The CDR3 nucleotides read TGTGCCACCAGTGAGGGCGGTAGGCCTACGTATTACGAGCAGTACTTC.

This chain uses TRBV19 with TRBJ2-2; 8 bases match TRBD1. V was clipped by 6 bases and J by 6 bases; unmatched bases: 6. The CDR3 spans 14 residues. Germline V gene lookup returns CDR1 LNHDA and CDR2 SQIVND (reference sequence). The CDR3 bases are TGTGCCAGTAGGCTTGGACAGGGAGCCGGGGAGCTGTTTTTT. The encoded protein is CASRLGQGAGELFF. Combining the CDR3 with reference TRBV19 and TRBJ2-2 gives the whole variable domain DGGITQSPKYLFRKEGQNVTLSCEQNLNHDAMYWYRQDPGQGLRLIYYSQIVNDFQKGDIAEGYSVSREKKESFPLTVTSAQKNPTAFYLCASRLGQGAGELFFGEGSRLTVL.

The J gene is TRBJ2-1, the V gene TRBV10-3, with D perhaps matching TRBD2 (5 bases). The V gene's germline CDR1 is ENHRY and CDR2 SYGVKD. This CDR3 region has 11 residues. Trimming stripped 10 bases from V and 9 bases from J, with 13 bases between. CDR3 residues: CATGTTFEQFF. The CDR3 nucleotides read TGTGCCACGGGAACCACCTTTGAGCAGTTCTTC.

This clonotype was counted only a few times. J is TRBJ2-1 and V is TRBV20-1; 10 nucleotides match TRBD2. The V gene end was trimmed by 5 bases and the J gene end by 4 bases; junction bases not matched to a gene: 5. Germline V gene lookup returns CDR1 DFQATT and CDR2 SNEGSKA (reference sequence). This CDR3 is built from 14 residues. The DNA of the CDR3 is TGCAGTGCTGGCACTAGCGGGAAGTACAATGAGCAGTTCTTC. This codes for CSAGTSGKYNEQFF.

This clonotype was picked up many times. The rearrangement joins TRBV7-7 to TRBJ2-5, with 7 bases identical to TRBD2. In germline, CDR1 is SSHAT, CDR2 FNYEAQ (reference sequence). Unmatched junction bases numbered 2, after V lost 1 base and J lost 0 bases. The CDR3 has 15 amino acids. CDR3 residues: CASSLGAGYQETQYF. CDR3 bases: TGTGCCAGCAGCTTAGGAGCGGGATACCAAGAGACCCAGTACTTC.

This clonotype occurred a few times. The gene calls are TRBV5-1 and TRBJ2-7; possible D gene TRBD1, 6 bases. Trimming pared 3 bases from V and 3 bases from J, leaving 13 bases between. This CDR3 spans 14 amino acids. Per germline, CDR1 SGHRS and CDR2 YFSETQ. DNA for the CDR3: TGCGCCAGCAGCTCCGGGACATTGGGCTACGAGCAGTACTTC. Amino acid sequence: CASSSGTLGYEQYF.

With respect to this clonotype: A much bigger clone sits one base away, suggesting this may be a read error. No conserved phenylalanine or tryptophan is present at the end of the CDR3, so a read error is the likely explanation. V gene TRBV30 combines with J gene TRBJ2-7; D may be TRBD1 or TRBD2 (5 bases each). V was cut by 2 bases and J by 7 bases, with 15 bases left in between. CDR3 length: 13 residues. The germline V gene encodes CDR1 GTSNPN and CDR2 SVGIG (reference sequence). CDR3 loop: CAWSIGRPGEQYS. The CDR3 bases are TGTGCCTGGAGTATAGGGAGACCAGGGGAGCAGTACTCC.

The rearrangement joins TRBV27 to TRBJ2-5; 14 bases map to TRBD2. The germline CDR1 and CDR2 sequences are MNHEY and SMNVEV (reference sequence). With 1 base clipped from V and 5 bases from J, the junction kept 3 bases outside the gene matches. The CDR3 consists of 16 residues. The CDR3 spells CASSLYGTSGSETQYF. The CDR3 coding sequence is TGTGCCAGCAGTTTATATGGGACTAGCGGGAGTGAGACCCAGTACTTC.

This clonotype came up many times. V and J are TRBV4-2 and TRBJ2-1, with 9 bases aligning to TRBD2. Germline-derived CDR1 and CDR2 are LGHNA and YNFKEQ. The CDR3 has 16 residues. V lost 0 bases, J lost 2 bases, and 2 bases stayed unmatched. The CDR3 reads CASSQEPSGTYNEQFF. The CDR3 DNA reads as TGTGCCAGCAGCCAAGAGCCTAGCGGGACCTACAATGAGCAGTTCTTC.

The chain carries TRBV30 and TRBJ2-1; D is unresolved. Between the trimmed V and J ends, which lost 4 bases and 7 bases, there was a span of 8 bases. This CDR3 has 11 residues. CDR1 is GTSNPN and CDR2 is SVGIG in the germline V gene (reference sequence). This chain's CDR3 is CAWTVSNEQFF. The CDR3, as DNA: TGTGCCTGGACAGTATCGAATGAGCAGTTCTTC.